A selection of T cell receptor beta chains follows, all from one sample in a study of control samples from healthy donors and cancer patients. Method: immunoSEQ multiplex PCR; TCRdb's copy keeps in-frame clones and lacks some. This sample has about 95,000 clones, with 88% found just once. Sequenced input: blood. The receptor source for this set is a woman aged 70-85 years in good health. CDR3s include the opening cysteine and the closing phenylalanine or tryptophan. D genes are given only for firm matches. Clone size is stated in some rows and not others, as once, few, many or a class when expanded.

CDR3 protein | CDR3 DNA | V gene | D gene | J gene | clone size
CASSQRRTGNYYNEQFF | TGTGCCAGCAGCCAACGCCGGACTGGAAACTACTACAATGAGCAGTTCTTC | TRBV14 | NA | TRBJ2-1 | NA
CASSLNGAISNYGYTF | TGTGCCAGCAGCCTGAACGGGGCGATTTCTAACTATGGCTACACCTTC | TRBV3-1/TRBV3-2 | NA | TRBJ1-2 | NA
CSASSEGNSPLHF | TGCAGTGCTAGTTCGGAGGGAAATTCACCCCTCCACTTT | TRBV20-1 | NA | TRBJ1-6 | NA
CASSQDRTSLGHEQFF | TGTGCCAGCAGCCAAGATCGTACTAGCCTGGGCCATGAGCAGTTCTTC | TRBV3-1/TRBV3-2 | NA | TRBJ2-1 | NA
CASSLTALSMNTEAFF | TGTGCCAGCAGCCTCACAGCCCTCTCGATGAACACTGAAGCTTTCTTT | TRBV9 | NA | TRBJ1-1 | NA
CAWSGSSDGYTF | TGTGCCTGGAGTGGCAGTTCGGATGGCTACACCTTC | TRBV30 | NA | TRBJ1-2 | once
CASSDSARTPLYNEQFF | TGTGCCAGCTCCGATTCTGCGCGAACACCCCTTTACAATGAGCAGTTCTTC | TRBV18 | NA | TRBJ2-1 | NA
CASSNTGPQHF | TGTGCCAGCAGTAATACCGGGCCCCAGCATTTT | TRBV6-5 | NA | TRBJ1-5 | once
CAWSPRGEYGYTF | TGTGCCTGGAGTCCGAGGGGCGAATATGGCTACACCTTC | TRBV30 | NA | TRBJ1-2 | NA
CASSFWGKGEAFF | TGTGCCAGCAGTTTCTGGGGGAAAGGGGAAGCTTTCTTT | TRBV12-3/TRBV12-4 | NA | TRBJ1-1 | NA
CASIASGQGNQPQHF | TGTGCCAGTATCGCCTCCGGACAGGGGAATCAGCCCCAGCATTTT | TRBV19 | TRBD1 | TRBJ1-5 | NA
CASSETQGVFNEQFF | TGTGCCAGCAGTGAGACGCAGGGGGTTTTCAATGAGCAGTTCTTC | TRBV7-2 | TRBD1 | TRBJ2-1 | once
CASSLLAGGYEQYF | TGTGCCAGCAGCCTTCTAGCGGGGGGGTACGAGCAGTACTTC | TRBV5-5 | TRBD2 | TRBJ2-7 | NA
CAISDSGTGIGQPQHF | TGTGCCATCAGTGATTCCGGGACAGGGATCGGGCAGCCCCAGCATTTT | TRBV10-3 | TRBD1 | TRBJ1-5 | NA
CASSRQGSNSPLHF | TGTGCCAGCAGTCGACAGGGGAGTAATTCACCCCTCCACTTT | TRBV6-5 | TRBD1 | TRBJ1-6 | NA
CASSISYNEQFF | TGTGCCAGTAGTATCTCCTACAATGAGCAGTTCTTC | TRBV19 | NA | TRBJ2-1 | NA
CASSPSGAPNEKLFF | TGCGCCAGCAGCCCCTCGGGGGCCCCCAATGAAAAACTGTTTTTT | TRBV5-1 | NA | TRBJ1-4 | once
CAILTDLAKNIQYF | TGTGCCATCCTGACGGATTTAGCCAAAAACATTCAGTACTTC | TRBV2 | NA | TRBJ2-4 | once
CASSLGTGAQGYTF | TGTGCCAGCAGCTTAGGGACGGGGGCACAAGGCTACACCTTC | TRBV11-2 | NA | TRBJ1-2 | NA
CASSLESGRTYEQYF | TGTGCCAGCAGCTTAGAGTCCGGACGAACCTACGAGCAGTACTTC | TRBV11-2 | NA | TRBJ2-7 | NA
CASSPLEVHEQFF | TGTGCCAGCAGCCCTTTGGAGGTTCATGAGCAGTTCTTC | TRBV2 | NA | TRBJ2-1 | NA
CASSPPTHTDTQYF | TGTGCCAGCTCACCACCGACCCACACAGATACGCAGTATTTT | TRBV18 | NA | TRBJ2-3 | NA
CASSLEQSGSGAFF | TGCGCCAGCAGCTTAGAACAGTCTGGGTCGGGCGCTTTCTTT | TRBV5-1 | NA | TRBJ1-1 | NA
CASSFRAGGNEQFF | TGTGCCAGCAGCTTCCGGGCCGGGGGCAATGAGCAGTTCTTC | TRBV5-4 | NA | TRBJ2-1 | once
CASSFWGSETQYF | TGTGCCAGCAGTTTCTGGGGGTCAGAGACCCAGTACTTC | TRBV27 | NA | TRBJ2-5 | NA
CASPSPGVNQPQHF | TGTGCCAGTCCCTCCCCGGGGGTTAATCAGCCCCAGCATTTT | TRBV19 | NA | TRBJ1-5 | NA
CASSLGGNPTDTQYF | TGTGCCAGCAGCTTGGGGGGGAACCCCACAGATACGCAGTATTTT | TRBV11-3 | TRBD2 | TRBJ2-3 | NA
CASRGVGQMIEAFF | TGTGCCAGTAGGGGGGTAGGACAGATGATTGAAGCTTTCTTT | TRBV19 | NA | TRBJ1-1 | NA
CASSTGTGWGYTF | TGTGCCAGCAGCACCGGGACAGGGTGGGGCTACACCTTC | TRBV5-4 | TRBD1 | TRBJ1-2 | NA
CASSLGQGMEAFF | TGTGCCAGCAGCTTAGGGCAGGGAATGGAAGCTTTCTTT | TRBV7-2 | NA | TRBJ1-1 | NA
CAWRIPTGFGYTF | TGTGCCTGGAGGATCCCCACAGGGTTTGGCTACACCTTC | TRBV30 | NA | TRBJ1-2 | few
CASSYLTGTGAEKLFF | TGTGCCAGCAGTTACCTCACCGGGACAGGGGCTGAAAAACTGTTTTTT | TRBV6-6 | TRBD1 | TRBJ1-4 | NA
CASTGRIELFF | TGTGCCAGCACAGGGCGGATCGAGCTGTTTTTT | TRBV12-3/TRBV12-4 | NA | TRBJ2-2 | NA
CASSQDRWGTKNNEQFF | TGTGCCAGCAGCCAAGATCGGTGGGGGACTAAGAACAATGAGCAGTTCTTC | TRBV3-1/TRBV3-2 | TRBD2 | TRBJ2-1 | NA
CASSTDSSRNQPQHF | TGTGCCAGTAGTACCGACAGTTCTCGCAATCAGCCCCAGCATTTT | TRBV19 | NA | TRBJ1-5 | NA
CASRAGNNYGYTF | TGTGCCAGCAGGGCTGGTAATAACTATGGCTACACCTTC | TRBV6-5 | NA | TRBJ1-2 | NA
CASSFVVTDTQYF | TGTGCCAGCAGTTTTGTCGTTACAGATACGCAGTATTTT | TRBV12-3/TRBV12-4 | NA | TRBJ2-3 | NA
CASSLSSGQWETQYF | TGTGCCAGCAGCTTAAGTTCCGGGCAGTGGGAGACCCAGTACTTC | TRBV7-9 | NA | TRBJ2-5 | once
CASSAGDSTAGELFF | TGTGCCAGCAGCGCTGGGGACTCAACAGCCGGGGAGCTGTTTTTT | TRBV9 | NA | TRBJ2-2 | NA
CASSPDGQVVNEQFF | TGTGCCAGCAGCCCCGACGGGCAGGTGGTTAACGAGCAGTTCTTC | TRBV7-2 | NA | TRBJ2-1 | few
CASSWVSGGRGEQFF | TGTGCCAGCAGCTGGGTGAGCGGGGGAAGGGGTGAGCAGTTCTTC | TRBV5-6 | TRBD2 | TRBJ2-1 | NA
CASSPGQGVDYEQYF | TGTGCCAGCTCACCGGGACAGGGGGTGGACTACGAGCAGTACTTC | TRBV18 | TRBD1 | TRBJ2-7 | NA
CASSFDRGGRKLFF | TGTGCCAGCAGCTTTGACAGGGGCGGGCGAAAACTGTTTTTT | TRBV7-2 | TRBD1 | TRBJ1-4 | few
CASSAARNTEAFF | TGTGCCAGCAGCGCCGCACGAAACACTGAAGCTTTCTTT | TRBV12-3/TRBV12-4 | NA | TRBJ1-1 | NA